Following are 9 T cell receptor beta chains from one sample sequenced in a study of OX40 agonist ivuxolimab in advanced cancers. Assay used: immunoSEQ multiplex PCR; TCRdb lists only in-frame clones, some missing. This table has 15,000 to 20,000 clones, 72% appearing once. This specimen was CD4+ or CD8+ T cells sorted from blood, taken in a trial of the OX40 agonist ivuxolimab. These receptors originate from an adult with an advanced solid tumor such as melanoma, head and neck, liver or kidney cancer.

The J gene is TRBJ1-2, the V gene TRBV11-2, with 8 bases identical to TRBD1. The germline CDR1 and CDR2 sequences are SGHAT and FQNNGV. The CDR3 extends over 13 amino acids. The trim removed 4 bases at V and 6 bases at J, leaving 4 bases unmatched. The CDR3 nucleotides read TGTGCCAGCAGCTCGACAGGGGCTGATGGCTACACCTTC. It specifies CASSSTGADGYTF.

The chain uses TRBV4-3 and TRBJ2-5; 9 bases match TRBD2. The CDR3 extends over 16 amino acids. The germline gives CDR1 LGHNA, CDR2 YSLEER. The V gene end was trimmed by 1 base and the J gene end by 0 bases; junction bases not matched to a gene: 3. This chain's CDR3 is CASSQGSGGHQETQYF. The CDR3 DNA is TGCGCCAGCAGCCAAGGAAGCGGGGGGCACCAAGAGACCCAGTACTTC.

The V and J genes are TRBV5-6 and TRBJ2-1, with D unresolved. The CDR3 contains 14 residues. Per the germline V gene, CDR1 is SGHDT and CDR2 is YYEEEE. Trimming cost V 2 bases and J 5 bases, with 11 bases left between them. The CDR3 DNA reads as TGTGCCAGCAGCTTCCCCGGCACACACAATGAGCAGTTCTTC. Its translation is CASSFPGTHNEQFF.

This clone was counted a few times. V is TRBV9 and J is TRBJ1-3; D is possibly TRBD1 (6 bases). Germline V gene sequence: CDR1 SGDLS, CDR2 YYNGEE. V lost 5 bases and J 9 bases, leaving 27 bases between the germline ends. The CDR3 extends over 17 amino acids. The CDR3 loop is CASSSPASGAGSGTIYF. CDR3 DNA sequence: TGTGCCAGCAGTTCACCGGCCTCAGGGGCCGGGTCGGGCACCATATATTTT.

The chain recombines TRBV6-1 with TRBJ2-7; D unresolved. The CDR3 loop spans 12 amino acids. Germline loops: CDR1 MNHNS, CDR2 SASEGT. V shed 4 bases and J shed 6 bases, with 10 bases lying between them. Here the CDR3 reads CASSVGGFEQYF. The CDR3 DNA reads TGTGCCAGCAGTGTTGGTGGTTTCGAGCAGTACTTC.

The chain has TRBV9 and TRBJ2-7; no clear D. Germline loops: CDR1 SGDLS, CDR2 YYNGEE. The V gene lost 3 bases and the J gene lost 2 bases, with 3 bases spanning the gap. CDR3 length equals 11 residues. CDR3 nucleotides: TGTGCCAGCAGCGACGCCTACGAGCAGTACTTC. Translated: CASSDAYEQYF.

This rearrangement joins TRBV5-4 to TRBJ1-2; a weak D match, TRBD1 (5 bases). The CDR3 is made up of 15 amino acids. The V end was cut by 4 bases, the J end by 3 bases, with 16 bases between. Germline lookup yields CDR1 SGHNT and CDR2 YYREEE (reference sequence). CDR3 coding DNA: TGTGCCAGCAGCCTGGGGGAGGGTCATGACTATGGCTACACCTTC. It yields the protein CASSLGEGHDYGYTF.

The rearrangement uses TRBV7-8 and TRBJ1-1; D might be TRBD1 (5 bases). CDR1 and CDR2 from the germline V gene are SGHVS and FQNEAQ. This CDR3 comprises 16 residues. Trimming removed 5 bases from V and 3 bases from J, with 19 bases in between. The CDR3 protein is CASSLTRGRSDTEAFF. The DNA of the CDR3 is TGTGCCAGCAGCCTAACTAGGGGCAGGTCCGACACTGAAGCTTTCTTT.

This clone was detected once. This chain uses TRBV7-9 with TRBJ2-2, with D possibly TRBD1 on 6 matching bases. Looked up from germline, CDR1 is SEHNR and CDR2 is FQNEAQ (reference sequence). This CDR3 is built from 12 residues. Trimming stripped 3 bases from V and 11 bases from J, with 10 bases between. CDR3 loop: CASSFRGGELFF. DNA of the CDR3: TGTGCCAGCAGCTTCAGGGGTGGAGAGCTGTTTTTT.